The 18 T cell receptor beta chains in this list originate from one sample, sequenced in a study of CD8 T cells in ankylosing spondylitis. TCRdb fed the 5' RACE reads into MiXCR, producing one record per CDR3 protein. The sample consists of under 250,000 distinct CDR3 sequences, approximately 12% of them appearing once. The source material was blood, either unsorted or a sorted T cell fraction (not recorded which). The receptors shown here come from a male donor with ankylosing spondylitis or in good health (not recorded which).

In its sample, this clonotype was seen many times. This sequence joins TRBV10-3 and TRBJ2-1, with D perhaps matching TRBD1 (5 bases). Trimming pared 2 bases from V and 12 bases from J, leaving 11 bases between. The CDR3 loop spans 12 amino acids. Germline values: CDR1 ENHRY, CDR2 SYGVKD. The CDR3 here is CAISEDRDAQFF. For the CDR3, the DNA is TGTGCCATCAGTGAGGACAGAGACGCGCAGTTCTTC.

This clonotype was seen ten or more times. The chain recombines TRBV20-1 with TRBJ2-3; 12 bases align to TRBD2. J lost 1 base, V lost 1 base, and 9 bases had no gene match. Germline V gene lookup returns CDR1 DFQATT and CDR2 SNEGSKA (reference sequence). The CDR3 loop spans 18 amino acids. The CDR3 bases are TGCAGTGCTAGAGCCAACCTACTAGCGGGGGGTCGCACAGATACGCAGTATTTT. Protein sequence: CSARANLLAGGRTDTQYF.

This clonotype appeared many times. CDR3 protein: CSARLSEKLFF. The CDR3 DNA reads TGCAGTGCTAGGCTGTCCGAAAAACTGTTTTTT. The V call is TRBV20-1, the J call TRBJ1-4; D is ambiguous. Germline assignment: CDR1 DFQATT and CDR2 SNEGSKA (reference sequence). This CDR3 region has 11 residues. Trimming pared 3 bases from V and 8 bases from J, leaving 7 bases between.

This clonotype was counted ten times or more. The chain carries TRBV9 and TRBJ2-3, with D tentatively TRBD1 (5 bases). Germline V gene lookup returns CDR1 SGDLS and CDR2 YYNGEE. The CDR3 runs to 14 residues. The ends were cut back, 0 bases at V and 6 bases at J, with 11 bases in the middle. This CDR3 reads CASSVGGLGDTQYF. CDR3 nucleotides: TGTGCCAGCAGCGTAGGGGGCCTCGGGGATACGCAGTATTTT.

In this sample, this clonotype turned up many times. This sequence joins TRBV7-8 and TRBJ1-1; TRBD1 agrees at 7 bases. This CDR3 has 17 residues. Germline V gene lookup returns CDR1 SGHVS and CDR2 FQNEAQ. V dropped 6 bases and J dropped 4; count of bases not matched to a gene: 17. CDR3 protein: CASSYPMRQGGITEAFF. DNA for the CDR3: TGTGCCAGCAGTTATCCTATGCGACAGGGTGGAATCACTGAAGCTTTCTTT.

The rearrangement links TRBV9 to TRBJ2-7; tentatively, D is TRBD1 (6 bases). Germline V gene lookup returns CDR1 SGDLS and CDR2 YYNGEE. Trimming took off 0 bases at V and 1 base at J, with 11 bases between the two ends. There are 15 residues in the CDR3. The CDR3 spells CASSVVGARSYEQYF. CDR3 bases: TGTGCCAGCAGCGTAGTGGGGGCTAGGTCCTACGAGCAGTACTTC.

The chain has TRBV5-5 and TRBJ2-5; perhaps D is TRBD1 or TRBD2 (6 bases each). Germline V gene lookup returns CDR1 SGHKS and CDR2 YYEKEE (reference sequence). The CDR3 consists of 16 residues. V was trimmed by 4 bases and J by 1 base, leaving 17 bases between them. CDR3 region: CASSRRGVSLQETQYF. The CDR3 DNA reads TGTGCCAGCAGCCGGAGGGGGGTCTCCCTCCAAGAGACCCAGTACTTC.

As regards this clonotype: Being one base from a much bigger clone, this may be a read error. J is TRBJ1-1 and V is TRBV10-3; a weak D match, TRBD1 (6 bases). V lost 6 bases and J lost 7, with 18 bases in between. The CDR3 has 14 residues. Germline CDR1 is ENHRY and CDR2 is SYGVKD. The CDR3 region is CAISRGAGVDEAFF. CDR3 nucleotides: TGTGCCATCAGCCGGGGGGCAGGGGTCGATGAAGCTTTCTTT.

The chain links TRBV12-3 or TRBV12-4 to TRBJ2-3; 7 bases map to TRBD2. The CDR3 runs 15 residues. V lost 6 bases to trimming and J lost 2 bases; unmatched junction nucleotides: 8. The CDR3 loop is CASSPVGGFTDTQYF. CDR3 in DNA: TGTGCCAGCAGCCCCGTGGGGGGGTTCACAGATACGCAGTATTTT.

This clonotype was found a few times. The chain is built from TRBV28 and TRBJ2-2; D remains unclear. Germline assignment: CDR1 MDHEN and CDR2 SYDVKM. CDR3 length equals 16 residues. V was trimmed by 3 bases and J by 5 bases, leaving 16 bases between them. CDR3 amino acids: CASSLTLKGGTGELFF. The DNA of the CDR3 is TGTGCCAGCAGTTTGACGTTAAAGGGTGGGACCGGGGAGCTGTTTTTT. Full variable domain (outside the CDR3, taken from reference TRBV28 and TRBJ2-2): DVKVTQSSRYLVKRTGEKVFLECVQDMDHENMFWYRQDPGLGLRLIYFSYDVKMKEKGDIPEGYSVSREKKERFSLILESASTNQTSMYLCASSLTLKGGTGELFFGEGSRLTVL.

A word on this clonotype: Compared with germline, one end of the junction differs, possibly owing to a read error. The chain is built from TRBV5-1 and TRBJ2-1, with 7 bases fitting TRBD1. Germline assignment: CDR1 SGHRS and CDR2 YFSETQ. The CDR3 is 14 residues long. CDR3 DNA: TGCACCAGCAGCCTCCAGGGGGTCTACAATGAGCAGTTCTTC. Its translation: CTSSLQGVYNEQFF.

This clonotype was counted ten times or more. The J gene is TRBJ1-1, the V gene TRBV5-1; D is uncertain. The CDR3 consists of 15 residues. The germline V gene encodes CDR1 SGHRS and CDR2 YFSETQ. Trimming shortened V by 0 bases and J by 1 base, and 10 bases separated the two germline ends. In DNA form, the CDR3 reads TGCGCCAGCAGCTTGGAGCCTCGATGGAACACTGAAGCTTTCTTT. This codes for CASSLEPRWNTEAFF.

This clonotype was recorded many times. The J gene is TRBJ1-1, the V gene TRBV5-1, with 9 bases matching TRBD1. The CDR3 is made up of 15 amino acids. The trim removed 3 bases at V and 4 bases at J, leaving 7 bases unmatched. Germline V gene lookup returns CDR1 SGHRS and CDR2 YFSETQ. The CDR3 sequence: CASSSYRGPSTEAFF. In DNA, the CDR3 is TGCGCCAGCAGCTCCTACAGGGGGCCGAGCACTGAAGCTTTCTTT.

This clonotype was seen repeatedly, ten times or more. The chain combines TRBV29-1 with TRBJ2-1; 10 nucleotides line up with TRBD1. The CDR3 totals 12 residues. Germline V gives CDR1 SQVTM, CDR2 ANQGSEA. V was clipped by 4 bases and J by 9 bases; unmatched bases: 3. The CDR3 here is CSVGQGAREQFF. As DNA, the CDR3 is TGCAGCGTTGGACAGGGGGCGCGTGAGCAGTTCTTC.

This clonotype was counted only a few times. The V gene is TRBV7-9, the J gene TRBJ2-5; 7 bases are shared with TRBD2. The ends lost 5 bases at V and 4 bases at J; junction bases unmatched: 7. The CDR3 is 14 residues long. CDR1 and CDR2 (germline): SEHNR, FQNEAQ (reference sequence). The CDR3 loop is CASSRVVAGETQYF. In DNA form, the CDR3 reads TGTGCCAGCAGCCGCGTCGTAGCGGGAGAGACCCAGTACTTC. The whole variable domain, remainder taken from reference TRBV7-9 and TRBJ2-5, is DTGVSQNPRHKITKRGQNVTFRCDPISEHNRLYWYRQTLGQGPEFLTYFQNEAQLEKSRLLSDRFSAERPKGSFSTLEIQRTEQGDSAMYLCASSRVVAGETQYFGPGTRLLVL.

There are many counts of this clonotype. The CDR3 protein is CASSLLASGIGDTQYF. Written as DNA, the CDR3 is TGTGCCAGCAGTTTACTGGCTAGCGGGATAGGGGATACGCAGTATTTT. This sequence joins TRBV12-3 or TRBV12-4 and TRBJ2-3, with 9 positions matching TRBD2. This CDR3 has 16 residues. The V and J ends lost 2 bases and 6 bases, in that order; junction bases with no gene match: 9.

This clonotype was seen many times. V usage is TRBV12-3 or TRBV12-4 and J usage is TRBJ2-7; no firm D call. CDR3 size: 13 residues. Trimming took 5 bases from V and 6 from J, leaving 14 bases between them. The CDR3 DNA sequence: TGTGCCAGCAGTACGACCCGGGCTGGCGAGCAGTACTTC. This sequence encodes CASSTTRAGEQYF.

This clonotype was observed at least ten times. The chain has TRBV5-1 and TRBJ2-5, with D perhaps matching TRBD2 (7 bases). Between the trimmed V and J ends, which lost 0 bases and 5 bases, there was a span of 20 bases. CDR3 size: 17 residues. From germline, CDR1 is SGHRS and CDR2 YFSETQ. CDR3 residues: CASSLAVTGGAPETQYF. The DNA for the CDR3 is TGCGCCAGCAGCTTGGCTGTCACGGGGGGCGCTCCGGAGACCCAGTACTTC.